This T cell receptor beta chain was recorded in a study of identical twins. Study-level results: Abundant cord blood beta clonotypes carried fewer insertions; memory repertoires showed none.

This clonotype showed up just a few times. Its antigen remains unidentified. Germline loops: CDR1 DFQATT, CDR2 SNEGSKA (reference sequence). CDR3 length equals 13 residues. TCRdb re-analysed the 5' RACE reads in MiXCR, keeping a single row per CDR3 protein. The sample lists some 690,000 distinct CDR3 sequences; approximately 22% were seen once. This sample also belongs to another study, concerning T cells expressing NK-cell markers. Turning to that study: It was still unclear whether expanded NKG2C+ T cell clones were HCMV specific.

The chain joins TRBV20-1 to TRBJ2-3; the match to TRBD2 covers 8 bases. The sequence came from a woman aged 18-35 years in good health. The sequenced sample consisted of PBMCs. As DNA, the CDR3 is TGCAGCGCCAAGCGGGAGTTATTAGATACGCAGTATTTT. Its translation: CSAKRELLDTQYF.